Detailed here is one TCR beta chain. What it binds is not known. The study ran its PCR with 60 Vbeta and 13 Jbeta primers. The table came from immunoSEQ multiplex PCR; TCRdb's copy has only in-frame clones and leaves some out. The profile covers 150,000 to 200,000 clones, with about 71% appearing a single time and roughly 1.4% taken by the ten largest. This sample is part of a study of cytomegalovirus exposure and HLA in healthy donors. The V and J ends lost 7 bases and 5 bases, in that order; junction bases with no gene match: 14. Per germline, CDR1 LNHDA and CDR2 SQIVND (reference sequence). The CDR3 extends over 16 amino acids. Study-wide results and limits: Testing in vitro showed a few CMV-associated chains specific for CMV antigens. Follow-up analysis later connected one missense variant in DCLRE1C with trimming of TCR beta V- and J-genes.

The clonotype was recovered from a middle-aged man in good health and CMV-seronegative. The chain uses TRBV19 and TRBJ2-1; TRBD2 agrees at 7 bases. Sequencing was performed on PBMCs. Here the CDR3 reads CASTGGGNGQDNEQFF. The CDR3, as DNA: TGTGCCAGTACTGGGGGGGGAAACGGTCAGGACAATGAGCAGTTCTTC. Drawing the rest from reference TRBV19 and TRBJ2-1, the complete variable domain is DGGITQSPKYLFRKEGQNVTLSCEQNLNHDAMYWYRQDPGQGLRLIYYSQIVNDFQKGDIAEGYSVSREKKESFPLTVTSAQKNPTAFYLCASTGGGNGQDNEQFFGPGTRLTVL.